This T cell receptor (beta chain) is from a study of patients and donors after allogeneic stem cell transplantation. A single record per CDR3 protein comes from TCRdb applying MiXCR to the RT-PCR reads. In the table there are around 6,700 distinct CDR3 sequences, roughly 13% of which are singletons. Germline assignment: CDR1 LGHDT and CDR2 YNNKEL (reference sequence). Germline trimming cut 6 bases from V and 0 bases from J; bases unmatched to any gene: 7. The CDR3 has 17 residues. This clonotype was seen many times. The sequence derives from a human donor who was either an allogeneic HSCT recipient or a stem cell or donor lymphocyte infusion donor (not recorded which). It is not recorded whose cells these are; they may come from a transplant donor. This chain connects TRBV3-1 to TRBJ2-3; 12 nucleotides line up with TRBD2. Sample: blood, either unsorted or a sorted T cell fraction (not recorded which). CDR3 DNA sequence: TGTGCCAGCAGTCTAGGACTAGCGGGGCCTAGCACAGATACGCAGTATTTT. As protein: CASSLGLAGPSTDTQYF.